This T cell receptor beta chain is from a study of blood T cells in healthy people across ages. Next came a second PCR, run for about 6 to 12 cycles, which used a sample-barcoded 5' primer along with a J-beta primer mix. TCRdb called the 5' RACE reads again in MiXCR, with one record for every CDR3 protein. The table shows roughly 800,000 distinct CDR3 sequences, with approximately 24% occurring only once. General study results and limits: Reliance upon unsorted PBMCs precluded definitive naive versus antigen-experienced comparison.

This CDR3 is built from 14 residues. Germline V gene sequence: CDR1 LGHDT, CDR2 YNNKEL (reference sequence). With regard to this clonotype: The target antigen is unknown. At one end the junction does not follow the germline gene, possibly because of a read error.

The same sample was also studied in work on T cells of mothers and their children.

This clonotype was sampled from a boy aged 5-17 years in good health. The sample consisted of blood. The chain carries TRBV3-1 and TRBJ1-3, with TRBD1 as a possible D gene (5 bases). CDR3 nucleotide sequence: TGTGCCAGCAGCCAAGATCGCGGGGGTTTCCCAACAATTTTT. It codes for CASSQDRGGFPTIF. The whole variable domain, remainder taken from reference TRBV3-1 and TRBJ1-3, is DTAVSQTPKYLVTQMGNDKSIKCEQNLGHDTMYWYKQDSKKFLKIMFSYNNKELIINETVPNRFSPKSPDKAHLNLHINSLELGDSAVYFCASSQDRGGFPTIFGEGSWLTVV.